These 32 T cell receptor beta chains originate from one sample sequenced in a study of identical twins. TCRdb fed the 5' RACE reads into MiXCR, producing one record per CDR3 protein. The top ten hold about 1.9% of the sample, which has 200,000 to 250,000 distinct CDR3 sequences, 7.5% seen once. This same sample was also taken into another study, of yellow fever vaccine responses in identical twins.

Sequenced input: memory (CD45RO+) T cells sorted from blood. The receptors here all came from a woman aged 18-29 years in good health.

This clonotype was detected ten times or more. The chain joins TRBV10-3 to TRBJ2-1; D call uncertain. The germline CDR1 and CDR2 sequences are ENHRY and SYGVKD. The CDR3 covers 14 residues. Between the trimmed V and J ends, which lost 3 bases and 5 bases, there was a span of 11 bases. As DNA, the CDR3 is TGTGCCATCAGTGACCCCGTTAGGAACAATGAGCAGTTCTTC. It codes for CAISDPVRNNEQFF.

The rearrangement uses TRBV19 and TRBJ2-1; either TRBD1 or TRBD2 may fit D (5 bases each). Germline V lookup: CDR1 LNHDA, CDR2 SQIVND (reference sequence). V was trimmed by 3 bases and J by 3 bases, leaving 12 bases between them. The CDR3 length is 15 residues. CDR3: CASSIGRDGYNEQFF. In DNA form, the CDR3 reads TGTGCCAGTAGTATCGGCCGGGACGGCTACAATGAGCAGTTCTTC.

This chain joins TRBV5-5 and TRBJ1-5; weak D call: TRBD1 (5 bases). The CDR3 has 13 amino acids. V lost 3 bases, J lost 4 bases, and 8 bases lay in between. Per germline, CDR1 SGHKS and CDR2 YYEKEE (reference sequence). DNA for the CDR3: TGTGCCAGCAGCTGGACACCGAATCAGCCCCAGCATTTT. As protein: CASSWTPNQPQHF. Together with reference TRBV5-5 and TRBJ1-5, the CDR3 gives the full variable domain: DAGVTQSPTHLIKTRGQQVTLRCSPISGHKSVSWYQQVLGQGPQFIFQYYEKEERGRGNFPDRFSARQFPNYSSELNVNALLLGDSALYLCASSWTPNQPQHFGDGTRLSIL.

This clonotype was detected a few times. V gene TRBV5-1 combines with J gene TRBJ2-5; D is tentatively TRBD1 or TRBD2 (6 bases each). The CDR3 runs to 16 residues. CDR1 and CDR2 (germline): SGHRS, YFSETQ. V was shortened by 3 bases and J by 2 bases, with 17 bases between the two germline ends. The CDR3 reads CASSWGTGTAQETQYF. CDR3 nucleotide sequence: TGCGCCAGCAGCTGGGGTACAGGGACTGCACAAGAGACCCAGTACTTC.

This rearrangement joins TRBV5-5 to TRBJ2-1; 8 bases fit TRBD1. Looked up from germline, CDR1 is SGHKS and CDR2 is YYEKEE (reference sequence). V lost 4 bases and J lost 8; bases outside the gene matches: 14. The CDR3 contains 16 residues. The CDR3 sequence: CASSGLRTGSLDEQFF. CDR3 sequence (DNA): TGTGCCAGCAGCGGACTGAGGACAGGGAGTTTGGATGAGCAGTTCTTC.

This clonotype was recorded many times. V is TRBV5-1 and J is TRBJ1-6; possible D gene TRBD1, 5 bases. Germline V gives CDR1 SGHRS, CDR2 YFSETQ. V lost 4 bases to trimming and J lost 8 bases, with 13 bases between them. This CDR3 has 14 residues. The CDR3 reads CASSMGGKDSPLHF. The CDR3 nucleotides read TGCGCCAGCAGCATGGGGGGAAAGGATTCACCCCTCCACTTT. The full variable domain, with the rest looked up from reference TRBV5-1 and TRBJ1-6, is KAGVTQTPRYLIKTRGQQVTLSCSPISGHRSVSWYQQTPGQGLQFLFEYFSETQRNKGNFPGRFSGRQFSNSRSEMNVSTLELGDSALYLCASSMGGKDSPLHFGNGTRLTVT.

This clonotype was observed a few times. The chain employs TRBV5-4 and TRBJ2-1; 7 bases agree with TRBD2. V lost 1 base to trimming and J lost 2 bases; unmatched junction nucleotides: 6. Germline V gene lookup returns CDR1 SGHNT and CDR2 YYREEE (reference sequence). This CDR3 region has 16 residues. This CDR3 reads CASSLPLGGAYNEQFF. The DNA of the CDR3 is TGTGCCAGCAGCTTGCCGCTGGGGGGGGCCTACAATGAGCAGTTCTTC.

There are a few counts of this clonotype. The chain couples TRBV7-3 to TRBJ1-2, with TRBD1 identical over 8 bases. The germline V gene has CDR1 SGHTA and CDR2 FQGTGA. The length of the CDR3 is 13 residues. The V gene end was trimmed by 2 bases and the J gene end by 6 bases; junction bases not matched to a gene: 2. The CDR3 DNA reads as TGTGCCAGCAGCTTATCAGGGGGCAATGGCTACACCTTC. Amino acids: CASSLSGGNGYTF.

In its sample, this clonotype was seen many times. The chain employs TRBV28 and TRBJ1-2; D perhaps matches TRBD1 (5 bases). The CDR3 has 17 amino acids. Germline CDR1 and CDR2: MDHEN and SYDVKM. Between the trimmed V and J ends, which lost 5 bases and 8 bases, there was a span of 27 bases. In nucleotides, the CDR3 is TGTGCCAGCAGTACTCGAGTGGGGGTGCTCCCCGCAGGGGGCTACACCTTC. Amino acids: CASSTRVGVLPAGGYTF.

The chain employs TRBV15 and TRBJ1-1; D is undetermined. The V end lost 0 bases, the J end lost 4 bases, and 12 bases lay between the germline ends. The germline V gene encodes CDR1 LNHNV and CDR2 YYDKDF (reference sequence). There are 15 residues in the CDR3. The CDR3 DNA is TGTGCCACCAGCAGAGATGATGAGGGCGGCACTGAAGCTTTCTTT. As protein: CATSRDDEGGTEAFF.

This clonotype showed up just a few times. The chain uses TRBV12-3 or TRBV12-4 and TRBJ2-7; 7 nucleotides agree with TRBD1. The V gene end was trimmed by 5 bases and the J gene end by 6 bases; junction bases not matched to a gene: 7. CDR3 size: 13 residues. The CDR3 sequence: CASSLQGGGEQYF. The CDR3 DNA reads TGTGCCAGCAGTCTGCAAGGGGGCGGCGAGCAGTACTTC.

This clonotype was counted a few times. The genes are TRBV4-2 and TRBJ2-1; 13 bases map to TRBD2. The CDR3 consists of 15 residues. Germline CDR1 reads LGHNA; CDR2 reads YNFKEQ. Germline trimming cut 0 bases from V and 14 bases from J; bases unmatched to any gene: 7. DNA for the CDR3: TGTGCCAGCAGCCAAGATCTGACTAGCGGGAGGCGTGAGTTCTTC. It yields the protein CASSQDLTSGRREFF.

The chain combines TRBV6-5 with TRBJ2-7, with a possible D match to TRBD1 (5 bases). Germline-derived CDR1 and CDR2 are MNHEY and SVGAGI. Trimming shortened V by 2 bases and J by 1 base, and 9 bases separated the two germline ends. The length of the CDR3 is 14 residues. The CDR3 here is CASSYPGPSYEQYF. The DNA for the CDR3 is TGTGCCAGCAGTTACCCAGGGCCATCCTACGAGCAGTACTTC.

The table lists this clonotype with many counts. The chain couples TRBV7-9 to TRBJ2-5, with D perhaps being TRBD1 or TRBD2 (5 bases each). This CDR3 is 13 amino acids long. Germline CDR1 reads SEHNR; CDR2 reads FQNEAQ (reference sequence). The V end was cut by 2 bases, the J end by 4 bases, with 8 bases between. The CDR3 loop reads CASSLLGGETQYF. The CDR3 DNA reads as TGTGCCAGCAGCTTACTTGGGGGAGAGACCCAGTACTTC.

This clonotype was picked up many times. The rearrangement links TRBV7-2 to TRBJ1-6; 8 bases align to TRBD1. The CDR3 runs to 16 residues. Germline CDR1 and CDR2: SGHTA and FQGNSA. The J segment lost 8 bases and the V segment lost 4 bases, leaving 10 bases of the junction unmatched. CDR3 region: CASSSQFGQGDSPLHF. DNA of the CDR3: TGTGCCAGCAGCTCACAATTCGGACAGGGTGATTCACCCCTCCACTTT.

This clonotype has at least ten counts. The chain recombines TRBV15 with TRBJ2-1; 7 nucleotides match TRBD1. CDR1 LNHNV and CDR2 YYDKDF come from the germline V gene (reference sequence). V was pared by 1 base and J by 3 bases, with 3 bases of the junction left unmatched. This CDR3 region has 15 residues. CDR3 nucleotides: TGTGCCACCAGCAGAGGGGACAGAGACTACAATGAGCAGTTCTTC. Translated, it gives CATSRGDRDYNEQFF.

This clonotype turned up a few times. J is TRBJ2-7 and V is TRBV7-9; a weak D match, TRBD1 (6 bases). The V end lost 0 bases, the J end lost 0 bases, and 15 bases lay between the germline ends. This CDR3 comprises 17 residues. The germline V gene has CDR1 SEHNR and CDR2 FQNEAQ (reference sequence). CDR3 protein: CASSLARDTRSSYEQYF. Written as DNA, the CDR3 is TGTGCCAGCAGCTTAGCCCGGGACACACGAAGCTCCTACGAGCAGTACTTC.

This clonotype was detected ten times or more. The V call is TRBV6-1, the J call TRBJ2-2; 11 bases are a match to TRBD1. With V trimmed by 8 bases and J by 8 bases, 13 bases remained unmatched. The CDR3 length is 16 residues. Per germline, CDR1 MNHNS and CDR2 SASEGT. The CDR3 protein is CASQSPGQGVGGELFF. Written as DNA, the CDR3 is TGTGCCAGCCAAAGCCCGGGACAGGGGGTAGGAGGGGAGCTGTTTTTT.

This chain connects TRBV6-1 to TRBJ2-7; 8 bases are a match to TRBD2. CDR1 is MNHNS and CDR2 is SASEGT in the germline V gene. There are 13 residues in the CDR3. J was trimmed by 5 bases and V by 5 bases; bases with no gene match: 5. The CDR3 DNA reads TGTGCCAGCAGTCTCCCGGGGGGGCACGAGCAGTACTTC. Its translation: CASSLPGGHEQYF.

In its sample, this clonotype was seen many times. J is TRBJ2-7 and V is TRBV9; tentatively, D is TRBD1 (6 bases). CDR1 is SGDLS and CDR2 is YYNGEE in the germline V gene. V lost 3 bases and J 0 bases, leaving 10 bases between the germline ends. This CDR3 is built from 14 residues. The CDR3: CASSGRDNSYEQYF. CDR3 coding DNA: TGTGCCAGCAGCGGCCGGGACAACTCCTACGAGCAGTACTTC.

V gene TRBV29-1 combines with J gene TRBJ2-1, with D maybe TRBD2 (7 bases). This CDR3 region has 12 residues. V gave up 7 bases and J gave up 9 bases, with 16 bases separating them. Germline-derived CDR1 and CDR2 are SQVTM and ANQGSEA. DNA for the CDR3: TGCAGCGCCAGGTGGGGGGGCTCTGAGCAGTTCTTC. Translating it yields CSARWGGSEQFF.

This clonotype has just a few counts. The chain employs TRBV20-1 and TRBJ2-4; the match to TRBD2 covers 12 bases. This CDR3 has 14 amino acids. The V and J ends lost 7 bases and 6 bases, in that order; junction bases with no gene match: 7. Germline CDR1 reads DFQATT; CDR2 reads SNEGSKA (reference sequence). The CDR3 nucleotides are TGCAGTGTCCAGACTAGCGGGAGTGCAAACATTCAGTACTTC. Translated: CSVQTSGSANIQYF.

V usage is TRBV4-1 and J usage is TRBJ2-7; 7 nucleotides align to TRBD1. The junction had 11 bases not matched to a gene; V was cut back by 5 bases and J by 4 bases. This CDR3 is 15 amino acids long. In germline, CDR1 is MGHRA, CDR2 YSYEKL. The CDR3 DNA follows: TGCGCCAGCAGCTGGGTCCCGGGACAGACGTACGAGCAGTACTTC. Its protein is CASSWVPGQTYEQYF.

This clonotype has at least ten counts. The chain couples TRBV7-9 to TRBJ2-1; the D gene is possibly TRBD1 (6 bases). This CDR3 has 14 amino acids. Trimming pared 3 bases from V and 0 bases from J, leaving 6 bases between. Germline lookup yields CDR1 SEHNR and CDR2 FQNEAQ (reference sequence). The CDR3 protein is CASSLGHSYNEQFF. In DNA form, the CDR3 reads TGTGCCAGCAGCTTGGGACACTCCTACAATGAGCAGTTCTTC.

In this sample, this clonotype turned up a few times. The rearrangement joins TRBV6-1 to TRBJ2-6; 8 nucleotides match TRBD2. Trimming removed 6 bases from V and 3 bases from J; junction bases left unmatched: 4. The V gene's germline CDR1 is MNHNS and CDR2 SASEGT. CDR3 size: 15 residues. This CDR3 is CASRHGGDGANVLTF. The CDR3 DNA reads as TGTGCCAGCAGACACGGGGGGGATGGGGCCAACGTCCTGACTTTC.

This clonotype was observed at least ten times. The gene calls are TRBV5-6 and TRBJ1-2; the D is unclear. From germline, CDR1 is SGHDT and CDR2 YYEEEE. The CDR3 has 12 amino acids. Trimming took 1 base from V and 7 from J, leaving 8 bases between them. In DNA, the CDR3 is TGTGCCAGCAGCTTGTCGGGCCTTGGCTACACCTTC. It codes for CASSLSGLGYTF.

The chain combines TRBV28 with TRBJ2-3; possible D gene TRBD2, 5 bases. Between the trimmed V and J ends, which lost 4 bases and 0 bases, there was a span of 8 bases. Germline assignment: CDR1 MDHEN and CDR2 SYDVKM. The CDR3 has 14 residues. The DNA of the CDR3 is TGTGCCAGCAGTTCCGAGCGGAGCACAGATACGCAGTATTTT. This sequence encodes CASSSERSTDTQYF.

This clonotype came up a few times. This chain uses TRBV2 with TRBJ2-3; 9 bases match TRBD1. The CDR3 runs to 18 residues. V was clipped by 6 bases and J by 0 bases; unmatched bases: 13. CDR1 SNHLY and CDR2 FYNNEI come from the germline V gene. CDR3 DNA sequence: TGTGCCAGCAGGTGGCGGGACAGGGCGAGGATTAGCACAGATACGCAGTATTTT. Its translation is CASRWRDRARISTDTQYF.

In this sample, this clonotype turned up a few times. The rearrangement uses TRBV7-9 and TRBJ1-1; D unclear. Germline CDR1 and CDR2: SEHNR and FQNEAQ (reference sequence). Trimming stripped 4 bases from V and 4 bases from J, with 13 bases between. CDR3 length: 14 residues. CDR3 in DNA: TGTGCCAGCAGCTCACTAAAGGGAGGCACTGAAGCTTTCTTT. Translated, it gives CASSSLKGGTEAFF.

This chain uses TRBV11-2 with TRBJ2-3; 12 bases line up with TRBD2. Germline values: CDR1 SGHAT, CDR2 FQNNGV. With 3 bases clipped from V and 6 bases from J, the junction kept 4 bases outside the gene matches. This CDR3 is 15 amino acids long. CDR3: CASSFTTSGGDTQYF. Written as DNA, the CDR3 is TGTGCCAGCAGCTTTACGACTAGCGGGGGCGATACGCAGTATTTT.

In its sample, this clonotype was seen a few times. The chain has TRBV29-1 and TRBJ1-4, with a weak D call TRBD1 (6 bases). The CDR3 is made up of 14 amino acids. The germline gives CDR1 SQVTM, CDR2 ANQGSEA. Trimming shortened V by 4 bases and J by 5 bases, and 14 bases separated the two germline ends. CDR3 protein: CSVVGGTLNEKLFF. CDR3 in DNA: TGCAGCGTTGTGGGCGGGACACTAAATGAAAAACTGTTTTTT.

This clonotype was counted ten times or more. The gene calls are TRBV20-1 and TRBJ2-7; 10 positions agree with TRBD2. Germline V gene data show CDR1 as DFQATT and CDR2 as SNEGSKA (reference sequence). Trimming cost V 2 bases and J 5 bases; bases outside gene matches: 18. This CDR3 is built from 18 residues. CDR3 in amino acids: CSARRPWGASGSLDEQYF. The DNA of the CDR3 is TGCAGTGCTAGACGCCCTTGGGGGGCTAGCGGGAGTCTGGACGAGCAGTACTTC.